These 5 T cell receptor beta chains were sequenced from one sample in a study of T cells in Graves' hyperthyroidism and ophthalmopathy (dated by TCRdb to between 2018 and 2021). Preparation of the library involved multiplex PCR. For sequencing, an Illumina HiSeq 2000 was employed. The TCR beta CDR3 regions were amplified from RNA transcripts. For the first round of RT-PCR on the TCR CDR3, the HTBI primer set was used together with the Qiagen OneStep RT-PCR kit. The public sequencing data were trimmed at Q25 with fastp and processed into clonotypes with MiXCR by TCRdb, which kept only in-frame beta chains. Rows are combined by CDR3 protein, so each entry shows the most common genes and DNA. This sample is represented by approximately 530,000 distinct CDR3 sequences; around 15% of them were singletons. The top ten hold 18% of the sample. Material for sequencing was blood. These receptors all stem from a woman aged 18-29 years with Graves' hyperthyroidism.

The sample holds many counts of this clonotype. CDR3 region: CASSLVLGTGGSDTQYF. CDR3 sequence (DNA): TGTGCCAGCAGCTTGGTGCTCGGGACAGGGGGCTCAGATACGCAGTATTTT. V gene TRBV5-6 combines with J gene TRBJ2-3; 12 positions agree with TRBD1. J gave up 4 bases and V 0 bases, and 6 bases lay outside the gene matches. The CDR3 runs to 17 residues. The germline gives CDR1 SGHDT, CDR2 YYEEEE.

This clonotype was observed at least ten times. This chain connects TRBV20-1 to TRBJ2-7, with D possibly matching TRBD2 (5 bases). The CDR3 consists of 12 residues. Germline CDR1 DFQATT, CDR2 SNEGSKA (reference sequence). V dropped 8 bases and J dropped 3 bases, with 14 bases sitting between them. The CDR3, as DNA: TGCAGTTCCGAAGGTGCGGGCTACGAGCAGTACTTC. Its protein is CSSEGAGYEQYF.

This clonotype has a count of ten or more. The chain combines TRBV20-1 with TRBJ1-5; D is uncertain. CDR1 is DFQATT, CDR2 SNEGSKA, per germline (reference sequence). The V end lost 6 bases, the J end lost 0 bases, and 6 bases lay between the germline ends. CDR3 length: 12 residues. For the CDR3, the DNA is TGCAGTGCCCTGAATAGCAATCAGCCCCAGCATTTT. Its protein product is CSALNSNQPQHF.

This clonotype was picked up many times. J is TRBJ2-7 and V is TRBV7-2, with 8 bases identical to TRBD1. CDR1 SGHTA and CDR2 FQGNSA come from the germline V gene. Trimming removed 5 bases from V and 6 bases from J; junction bases left unmatched: 12. The length of the CDR3 is 15 residues. The CDR3 DNA reads TGTGCCAGCAGCGTGCTGGGGCAGGGGGCAGGCGAGCAGTACTTC. This encodes CASSVLGQGAGEQYF.

This clonotype was recorded many times. In nucleotides, the CDR3 is TGTGCCAGCGGACTATATAGCGGGGGGGCGCTGGGCCACAATGAGCAGTTCTTC. Protein product: CASGLYSGGALGHNEQFF. The V call is TRBV6-1, the J call TRBJ2-1, with TRBD2 matching over 11 bases. Germline V gene sequence: CDR1 MNHNS, CDR2 SASEGT. Losses at the gene ends were 8 bases for V and 5 bases for J; bases not matched to a gene: 17. This CDR3 contains 18 residues.